This T cell receptor beta chain was recorded in a study of T-cell reconstitution after alpha-beta-depleted transplantation in children. Overall study results and limits: T-cell numbers and diversity, one year after transplant, stemmed largely from T cells that were newly produced. Two months or so post-transplant, alpha-beta T cells reportedly derived from several hundred expanded graft clones. In some patients, recipient T cells and intrathymic progenitors surviving conditioning explained high day-60 diversity.

Worth noting for this clonotype: No antigen is known for it.

Unique molecular identifiers were used to barcode this TCRbeta library. TCRdb independently ran MiXCR on the PCR reads; one entry per CDR3 protein. The sample lists about 830,000 distinct CDR3 sequences, roughly 15% occurring once. Trimming cost V 5 bases and J 0 bases, with 13 bases left between them. The CDR3 contains 15 residues. This receptor was identified in a male patient younger than 18 who had a stem cell transplant for acute lymphoblastic leukemia, so the T cells may come from the graft donor. Sequenced material: PBMCs, mostly from graft donor cells, taken 360 days after TCRalphabeta/CD19-depleted stem cell transplant. The genes are TRBV12-3 or TRBV12-4 and TRBJ1-1; no clear D. The CDR3 here is CASSLNQDLNTEAFF. CDR3 coding DNA: TGTGCCAGCAGTCTCAACCAGGACTTGAACACTGAAGCTTTCTTT.